These 5 T cell receptor beta chains share one sample of origin, sequenced in a study of blood T cell repertoires in COVID-19. Clones were sequenced by immunoSEQ multiplex PCR, and TCRdb holds only the in-frame ones, with some missing. The sample contains approximately 200,000 clones, more than 75% of which appear only once. Sequencing input: peripheral blood. All receptors derive from a person aged 65 to 85 with COVID-19, enrolled during active disease.

The V gene is TRBV7-2, the J gene TRBJ1-1; no firm D call. The CDR3 has 15 amino acids. V lost 1 base and J 7 bases, leaving 16 bases between the germline ends. CDR1 and CDR2 (germline): SGHTA, FQGNSA. The CDR3 region is CASSLEDGSGLEAFF. The DNA for the CDR3 is TGTGCCAGCAGCTTAGAGGACGGTTCTGGACTTGAAGCTTTCTTT.

The chain couples TRBV3-1 (or the pseudogene TRBV3-2) to TRBJ1-6, with D unresolved. The CDR3 is made up of 12 amino acids. V lost 0 bases, J lost 10 bases, and 4 bases lay in between. CDR1 is LGHDT, CDR2 YNNKEL, per germline (reference sequence). CDR3 nucleotide sequence: TGTGCCAGCAGCCAAGATCGGTCACCCCTCCACTTT. This translates into CASSQDRSPLHF.

The J gene is TRBJ2-1, the V gene TRBV7-2, with TRBD2 matching 10 bases. This CDR3 is 15 amino acids long. CDR1 is SGHTA, CDR2 FQGNSA, per germline. J was trimmed by 7 bases and V by 2 bases; bases with no gene match: 5. The CDR3 sequence: CASSLSGGAANEQFF. In nucleotides, the CDR3 is TGTGCCAGCAGCTTAAGCGGGGGGGCCGCGAATGAGCAGTTCTTC.

This sequence joins TRBV15 and TRBJ1-2; the match to TRBD1 covers 7 bases. Germline V gene sequence: CDR1 LNHNV, CDR2 YYDKDF (reference sequence). The CDR3 totals 14 residues. V dropped 6 bases and J dropped 7; count of bases not matched to a gene: 11. The DNA for the CDR3 is TGTGCCACCAGACGAGACAGGGAGTATTGTGGCTACACCTTC. It yields the protein CATRRDREYCGYTF. The variable domain in full, completed from reference TRBV15 and TRBJ1-2, reads DAMVIQNPRYQVTQFGKPVTLSCSQTLNHNVMYWYQQKSSQAPKLLFHYYDKDFNNEADTPDNFQSRRPNTSFCFLDIRSPGLGDTAMYLCATRRDREYCGYTFGSGTRLTVV.

This chain uses TRBV7-8 with TRBJ2-3, with 7 positions matching TRBD1. Trimming cost V 4 bases and J 3 bases; bases outside gene matches: 13. The CDR3 is 17 amino acids. Germline V gene sequence: CDR1 SGHVS, CDR2 FQNEAQ. This CDR3 reads CASSSRQGNRGTDTQYF. In DNA, the CDR3 is TGTGCCAGCAGCTCCAGACAGGGTAATCGTGGGACAGATACGCAGTATTTT.